Below are 18 T cell receptor beta chains sequenced from a single sample in a study of spatial heterogeneity in lung cancer. Study conclusions and caveats: Intratumoral expanded alpha and beta TCR counts were found to track tumor mutation counts.

Indicated time point: sample taken at primary tumor resection. These receptors are not linked to any known antigen. TCRdb recomputed calls from the 5' RACE reads with MiXCR, one row per CDR3 protein. Seen here are around 13,000 distinct CDR3 sequences, about 6.3% observed once, and the top ten hold 3.4%. Sequences were derived from lung tumor tissue, sampled at surgery. These receptors were taken from a female donor with early-stage non-small cell lung cancer.

This clonotype came up many times. The rearrangement uses TRBV2 and TRBJ1-5; tentative D call: TRBD1 (6 bases). Between the trimmed V and J ends, which lost 10 bases and 0 bases, there was a span of 13 bases. The CDR3 contains 14 residues. The germline gives CDR1 SNHLY, CDR2 FYNNEI. The CDR3 loop is CATRSGVSNQPQHF. The CDR3 DNA sequence: TGTGCCACCCGGTCAGGGGTTAGCAATCAGCCCCAGCATTTT.

This clonotype came up many times. The chain employs TRBV5-5 and TRBJ2-7; possibly TRBD1 for D (6 bases). V was clipped by 0 bases and J by 4 bases, with 8 bases between them. CDR3 size: 13 residues. CDR1 and CDR2 from the germline V gene are SGHKS and YYEKEE (reference sequence). The CDR3 region has the DNA TGTGCCAGCAGCTTGGCAGGGGAGTACGAGCAGTACTTC. As protein: CASSLAGEYEQYF.

This chain links TRBV29-1 with TRBJ2-1; the D gene is possibly TRBD2 (6 bases). In germline, CDR1 is SQVTM, CDR2 ANQGSEA. V gave up 5 bases and J gave up 6 bases, with 11 bases separating them. The CDR3 runs 12 residues. The CDR3 loop reads CSVRRESNEQFF. As DNA, the CDR3 is TGCAGCGTTCGCCGGGAGTCCAATGAGCAGTTCTTC.

At least ten counts were recorded for this clonotype. This chain connects TRBV20-1 to TRBJ2-2; no clear D. This CDR3 is 16 amino acids long. Germline V gives CDR1 DFQATT, CDR2 SNEGSKA (reference sequence). Trimming cost V 3 bases and J 0 bases, with 14 bases left between them. CDR3 region: CSASHPGLSNTGELFF. CDR3 DNA: TGCAGTGCTAGTCATCCCGGCCTATCGAACACCGGGGAGCTGTTTTTT.

Sample share makes this clonotype medium-sized. The rearrangement joins TRBV2 to TRBJ2-5; tentatively, D is TRBD1 (5 bases). Trimming cost V 4 bases and J 7 bases, with 19 bases left between them. The CDR3 has 15 residues. Germline assignment: CDR1 SNHLY and CDR2 FYNNEI. The CDR3 bases are TGTGCCAGCAGTGGGGCAGGATACGCCCAGGGGACCCAGTACTTC. Translated, it gives CASSGAGYAQGTQYF.

The V gene is TRBV5-1, the J gene TRBJ2-7; 13 positions agree with TRBD2. Germline V gives CDR1 SGHRS, CDR2 YFSETQ. The V segment lost 4 bases and the J segment 5 bases; nucleotides outside the gene matches: 9. CDR3 length: 16 amino acids. The chain's CDR3 is CASSRPRTSGSHEQYF. The CDR3 bases are TGCGCCAGCAGCAGACCCCGGACTAGCGGGAGCCACGAGCAGTACTTC.

This clonotype showed up many times. This chain links TRBV20-1 with TRBJ2-2; a possible D gene is TRBD2 (6 bases). Germline lookup yields CDR1 DFQATT and CDR2 SNEGSKA (reference sequence). The CDR3 spans 12 residues. Trimming cost V 4 bases and J 6 bases, with 9 bases left between them. The CDR3 nucleotides are TGCAGTGCTACTCGGGGGTCCGGGGAGCTGTTTTTT. It is translated as CSATRGSGELFF.

This clonotype was observed many times. This chain links TRBV5-6 with TRBJ2-3, with unresolved D. Germline lookup yields CDR1 SGHDT and CDR2 YYEEEE. The CDR3 has 14 amino acids. Trimming left V 1 base short and J 4 bases short, with 10 bases between. The CDR3 region is CASSLIVKSDTQYF. DNA of the CDR3: TGTGCCAGCAGCTTGATCGTAAAATCAGATACGCAGTATTTT.

The chain uses TRBV23-1 and TRBJ2-7; 7 bases align to TRBD1. TRBV23-1 is noted as an ORF with a role that remains uncertain. This CDR3 is built from 14 residues. Trimming cost V 4 bases and J 5 bases; bases outside gene matches: 8. The CDR3 loop is CASSRPGQANEQYF. The CDR3 DNA follows: TGCGCCAGCAGTCGACCAGGACAGGCGAACGAGCAGTACTTC.

This clonotype was counted many times. The V and J genes are TRBV4-2 and TRBJ2-1; tentative D call: TRBD2 (6 bases). The CDR3 consists of 17 residues. CDR1 is LGHNA, CDR2 YNFKEQ, per germline. V lost 0 bases and J 3 bases, leaving 15 bases between the germline ends. CDR3 protein: CASSQDETGTGYNEQFF. The CDR3 DNA is TGTGCCAGCAGCCAAGATGAAACCGGGACTGGCTACAATGAGCAGTTCTTC.

This clonotype was counted many times. The genes are TRBV11-2 and TRBJ2-2; D may correspond to TRBD1 or TRBD2 (5 bases each). The CDR3 has 15 amino acids. Germline values: CDR1 SGHAT, CDR2 FQNNGV. Trimming removed 3 bases from V and 3 bases from J, with 11 bases in between. CDR3 nucleotide sequence: TGTGCCAGCAGCTTGGGACCTTCCGACACCGGGGAGCTGTTTTTT. Its translation: CASSLGPSDTGELFF. The variable domain in full, completed from reference TRBV11-2 and TRBJ2-2, reads EAGVAQSPRYKIIEKRQSVAFWCNPISGHATLYWYQQILGQGPKLLIQFQNNGVVDDSQLPKDRFSAERLKGVDSTLKIQPAKLEDSAVYLCASSLGPSDTGELFFGEGSRLTVL.

This clonotype occurred many times. The genes are TRBV5-4 and TRBJ1-6; TRBD1 matches at 8 bases. Germline V gene lookup returns CDR1 SGHNT and CDR2 YYREEE (reference sequence). The CDR3 is 15 amino acids. V dropped 6 bases and J dropped 8; count of bases not matched to a gene: 10. CDR3 residues: CASTVGQGGYSPLHF. In DNA form, the CDR3 reads TGTGCCAGCACCGTCGGACAGGGCGGCTATTCACCCCTCCACTTT.

Many counts were recorded for this clonotype. This chain uses TRBV14 with TRBJ2-3; TRBD2 matches 10 bases. This CDR3 comprises 16 residues. V was clipped by 0 bases and J by 4 bases; unmatched bases: 4. Germline CDR1 is SGHDN and CDR2 is FVKESK. CDR3 DNA sequence: TGTGCCAGCAGCCAAGATAGGCTAGCGGGAGCAGATACGCAGTATTTT. Amino acids: CASSQDRLAGADTQYF. Full variable domain (missing parts from reference TRBV14 and TRBJ2-3): EAGVTQFPSHSVIEKGQTVTLRCDPISGHDNLYWYRRVMGKEIKFLLHFVKESKQDESGMPNNRFLAERTGGTYSTLKVQPAELEDSGVYFCASSQDRLAGADTQYFGPGTRLTVL.

Within the sample, this clonotype is medium-sized (0.01 to 0.1%). The rearrangement uses TRBV7-6 and TRBJ2-6; D ambiguous. The CDR3 sequence is 15 residues long. Trimming took off 1 base at V and 0 bases at J, with 4 bases between the two ends. Looked up from germline, CDR1 is SGHVS and CDR2 is FNYEAQ. CDR3 region: CASSLVDSGANVLTF. In DNA, the CDR3 is TGTGCCAGCAGCTTAGTCGACTCTGGGGCCAACGTCCTGACTTTC.

This clonotype was recorded at least ten times. The CDR3 protein is CASSKAGGTGELFF. CDR3 nucleotides: TGTGCCAGCAGTAAAGCGGGAGGGACCGGGGAGCTGTTTTTT. V usage is TRBV12-3 or TRBV12-4 and J usage is TRBJ2-2, with 10 positions matching TRBD2. The CDR3 contains 14 residues. The V and J ends lost 5 bases and 5 bases, in that order; junction bases with no gene match: 2.

This clonotype was seen many times. The J gene is TRBJ2-6, the V gene TRBV20-1; no definite D call. This CDR3 region has 15 residues. V dropped 6 bases and J dropped 4 bases, with 16 bases sitting between them. Germline V lookup: CDR1 DFQATT, CDR2 SNEGSKA (reference sequence). CDR3 residues: CSANSRAAGANVLTF. CDR3 sequence (DNA): TGCAGTGCAAATAGCCGGGCAGCCGGGGCCAACGTCCTGACTTTC.

This clonotype showed up many times. The rearrangement links TRBV7-9 to TRBJ1-1; no clear D. The CDR3 has 16 amino acids. V was cut by 3 bases and J by 1 base, with 15 bases left in between. CDR1 is SEHNR, CDR2 FQNEAQ, per germline (reference sequence). The CDR3: CASSFRPGSTNTEAFF. CDR3 DNA: TGTGCCAGCAGCTTTCGCCCGGGGTCAACGAACACTGAAGCTTTCTTT.

This clonotype turned up a few times. The rearrangement joins TRBV12-3 or TRBV12-4 to TRBJ2-3; the match to TRBD1 covers 10 bases. This CDR3 region has 16 residues. The ends lost 6 bases at V and 1 base at J; junction bases unmatched: 7. CDR3 nucleotides: TGTGCCAGCAGCCCCGGACAGGGGGGGGGCACAGATACGCAGTATTTT. Protein product: CASSPGQGGGTDTQYF.